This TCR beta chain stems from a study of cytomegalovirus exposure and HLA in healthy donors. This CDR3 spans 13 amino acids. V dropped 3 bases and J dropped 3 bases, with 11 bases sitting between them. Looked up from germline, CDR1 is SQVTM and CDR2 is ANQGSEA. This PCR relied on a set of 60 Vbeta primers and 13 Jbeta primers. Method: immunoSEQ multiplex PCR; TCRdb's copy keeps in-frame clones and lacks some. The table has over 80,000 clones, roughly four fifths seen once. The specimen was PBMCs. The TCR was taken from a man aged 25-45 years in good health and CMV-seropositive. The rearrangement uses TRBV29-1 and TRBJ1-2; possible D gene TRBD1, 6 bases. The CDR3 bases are TGCAGCGTTGACCCCCAGGGGTACTATGGCTACACCTTC. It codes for CSVDPQGYYGYTF.